Listed below are T cell receptor beta chains from one sample, sequenced in a study of blood T cell repertoires in COVID-19. The data were produced by immunoSEQ multiplex PCR, yet TCRdb's version contains in-frame clones alone and is incomplete. The table has hundreds of thousands of clones, 85% to 90% seen once. The sequenced material came from PBMCs or T cells enriched from blood (not recorded which). The receptors originated from a woman between 18 and 30 years old with acute COVID-19. CDR3s include the opening cysteine and the closing phenylalanine or tryptophan. D genes are given only for firm matches. A clone size is listed for some rows: how often the clone was seen (once, few, many), or a class if it is expanded.

CDR3aa | CDR3nt | j_gene | abundance | d_gene | v_gene
CASTLLRRQGFNEQYF | TGTGCCAGCACCCTCCTCCGAAGACAGGGTTTCAACGAGCAGTACTTC | TRBJ2-7 | . | TRBD1 | TRBV2
CASSRGTANNQPQHF | TGTGCCAGCAGCCGCGGGACAGCTAACAATCAGCCCCAGCATTTT | TRBJ1-5 | . | TRBD1 | TRBV5-8
CAIVNGSFSYNEQFF | TGTGCCATCGTGAACGGGAGTTTCTCCTACAATGAGCAGTTCTTC | TRBJ2-1 | . | . | TRBV7-9
CASSSRVGGTDTQYF | TGTGCCAGCAGCTCGCGGGTAGGCGGCACAGATACGCAGTATTTT | TRBJ2-3 | . | . | TRBV7-9
CASSQVLHYGYTF | TGTGCCAGCAGCCAAGTACTTCACTATGGCTACACCTTC | TRBJ1-2 | . | . | TRBV3-1/TRBV3-2
CASSQGLAYNNEQFF | TGTGCCAGCAGCCAGGGACTAGCATATAACAATGAGCAGTTCTTC | TRBJ2-1 | . | TRBD2 | TRBV27
CASSFSGNTEAFF | TGTGCCAGCAGTTTTTCAGGGAACACTGAAGCTTTCTTT | TRBJ1-1 | . | . | TRBV12-3/TRBV12-4
CASSFNRVNTEAFF | TGTGCCAGCTCATTTAACAGGGTCAACACTGAAGCTTTCTTT | TRBJ1-1 | . | . | TRBV18
CASSSGQTYNYGYTF | TGTGCCAGCAGCTCGGGACAGACCTATAACTATGGCTACACCTTC | TRBJ1-2 | . | TRBD1 | TRBV9
CASSSPRQLGQFF | TGTGCCAGCAGCTCCCCTCGACAGCTGGGGCAGTTCTTC | TRBJ2-1 | . | . | TRBV7-3
CASGLGAEETQYF | TGCGCCAGCGGCCTGGGGGCAGAAGAGACCCAGTACTTC | TRBJ2-5 | . | . | TRBV5-1
CASSFPTSGRAFYEQYF | TGTGCCAGCAGTTTTCCCACAAGCGGGAGGGCCTTCTACGAGCAGTACTTC | TRBJ2-7 | once | TRBD2 | TRBV28
CASSLDPGTNEKLFF | TGTGCCAGCAGCTTAGATCCAGGGACTAATGAAAAACTGTTTTTT | TRBJ1-4 | . | . | TRBV7-6
CASSYREPAGETQYF | TGTGCCAGCAGTTACCGGGAGCCCGCGGGGGAGACCCAGTACTTC | TRBJ2-5 | . | . | TRBV6-5
CASSVFWTGDQHF | TGTGCCAGCAGCGTTTTTTGGACAGGTGACCAGCATTTT | TRBJ1-5 | . | TRBD1 | TRBV9
CASRRLAGGPYEQYF | TGTGCCAGCAGAAGACTAGCGGGAGGGCCCTACGAGCAGTACTTC | TRBJ2-7 | . | TRBD2 | TRBV2
CASSLARWTGINQPQHF | TGTGCCAGCAGCTTAGCACGGTGGACAGGGATCAATCAGCCCCAGCATTTT | TRBJ1-5 | . | TRBD1 | TRBV7-6
CASRGAAGFNEQFF | TGTGCCAGTAGGGGGGCGGCTGGGTTCAATGAGCAGTTCTTC | TRBJ2-1 | . | . | TRBV19
CASSIGGSSYNEQFF | TGCGCCAGCAGCATAGGCGGGAGTTCCTACAATGAGCAGTTCTTC | TRBJ2-1 | . | TRBD2 | TRBV5-1
CASDDRFREQFF | TGTGCCAGCGACGACAGGTTCAGGGAGCAGTTCTTC | TRBJ2-1 | . | . | TRBV28
CASSKDTAPTYEQYF | TGTGCCAGCAGTAAAGACACAGCCCCAACCTACGAGCAGTACTTC | TRBJ2-7 | . | . | TRBV5-4
CASNGLAGSEQFF | TGTGCCAGCAATGGACTAGCGGGAAGTGAGCAGTTCTTC | TRBJ2-1 | . | TRBD2 | TRBV12-3/TRBV12-4
CASSSTENSEAFF | TGTGCCAGTAGTTCGACAGAGAACTCTGAAGCTTTCTTT | TRBJ1-1 | . | . | TRBV19
CATSRQQEYEQYF | TGTGCCACCAGCAGACAACAGGAGTACGAGCAGTACTTC | TRBJ2-7 | . | . | TRBV15
CASSLGSGGPGIEQYF | TGTGCCAGCAGTTTAGGGTCTGGCGGGCCCGGAATCGAGCAGTACTTC | TRBJ2-7 | . | . | TRBV27
CASSKKVGGAYNSPLHF | TGTGCCAGCAGCAAAAAGGTCGGGGGGGCCTATAATTCACCCCTCCACTTT | TRBJ1-6 | . | . | TRBV21-1
CASRQNRGRETQYF | TGTGCCAGCAGACAAAACAGGGGACGGGAGACCCAGTACTTC | TRBJ2-5 | . | TRBD1 | TRBV28
CASSRAPTNEKLFF | TGTGCCAGTAGTAGGGCTCCAACTAATGAAAAACTGTTTTTT | TRBJ1-4 | . | . | TRBV19
CATSRDPQSGYEQYF | TGTGCCACCAGCAGAGACCCTCAATCGGGGTACGAGCAGTACTTC | TRBJ2-7 | . | . | TRBV15
CASSLWSYDSSSYEQYF | TGTGCCAGCAGTTTATGGAGTTACGACAGTAGCTCCTACGAGCAGTACTTC | TRBJ2-7 | . | . | TRBV28
CASTSDRGGPDTQYF | TGTGCCAGCACGTCGGACAGGGGAGGTCCAGATACGCAGTATTTT | TRBJ2-3 | . | TRBD1 | TRBV6-5
CAWSTIAGVNEQFF | TGTGCCTGGTCCACCATAGCGGGAGTGAATGAGCAGTTCTTC | TRBJ2-1 | . | TRBD2 | TRBV30
CASRDGTSGKETQYF | TGTGCCAGCAGGGACGGGACTAGCGGGAAAGAGACCCAGTACTTC | TRBJ2-5 | . | TRBD2 | TRBV6-5
CASSERLAASSYNEQFF | TGTGCCAGCAGTGAGAGACTAGCGGCCAGCTCCTACAATGAGCAGTTCTTC | TRBJ2-1 | . | TRBD2 | TRBV6-1
CASSNSPGQSYEQYF | TGTGCCAGCAGCAACAGCCCGGGACAATCCTACGAGCAGTACTTC | TRBJ2-7 | . | . | TRBV7-2
CASSISRNTGELFF | TGTGCCAGTAGTATCTCGCGGAACACCGGGGAGCTGTTTTTT | TRBJ2-2 | . | . | TRBV19